This TCR beta chain derives from a study of metastatic and nonmetastatic thyroid tumors. For the study at large: Repertoire comparisons spanned blood and tumor or nodule tissue from malignant and benign thyroid patients.

This clone has at least ten counts. Every patient underwent thyroid surgery untreated. V lost 0 bases to trimming and J lost 8 bases, with 11 bases between them. The CDR3 contains 13 residues. Germline V CDR1 and CDR2: SGHRS, YFSETQ. Original analysis: CDR3 differences across clinicopathological groups were used to build a distant-metastasis classifier for papillary thyroid cancer. TCRdb redid the clone calls on the PCR reads using MiXCR. The V and J calls were not made by the authors but by TCRdb's processing. The data contain around 41,000 clones, around an eighth of them singletons. Sequenced input: blood. This chain links TRBV5-1 with TRBJ1-2, with D unclear. This clonotype was sampled from a female donor with papillary thyroid cancer or a benign thyroid nodule (not recorded which). Some clones in this sample may be carry-over from other donors' samples. The CDR3, as DNA: TGCGCCAGCAGCTTGGCAGGTTCGAGGGGCTACACCTTC. It codes for CASSLAGSRGYTF.